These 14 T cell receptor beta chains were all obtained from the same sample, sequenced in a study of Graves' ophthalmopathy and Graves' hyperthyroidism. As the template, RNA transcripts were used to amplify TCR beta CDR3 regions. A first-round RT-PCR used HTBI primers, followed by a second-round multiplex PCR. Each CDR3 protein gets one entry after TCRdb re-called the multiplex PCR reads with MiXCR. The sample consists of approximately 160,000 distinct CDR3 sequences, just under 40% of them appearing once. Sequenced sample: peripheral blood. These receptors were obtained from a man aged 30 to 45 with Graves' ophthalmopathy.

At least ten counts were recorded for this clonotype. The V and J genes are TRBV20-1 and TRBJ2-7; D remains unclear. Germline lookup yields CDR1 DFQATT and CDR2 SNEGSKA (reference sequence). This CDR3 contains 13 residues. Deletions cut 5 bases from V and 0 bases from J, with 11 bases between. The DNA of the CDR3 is TGCAGTGCTTATGACGTGGGCTCCTACGAGCAGTACTTC. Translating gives CSAYDVGSYEQYF.

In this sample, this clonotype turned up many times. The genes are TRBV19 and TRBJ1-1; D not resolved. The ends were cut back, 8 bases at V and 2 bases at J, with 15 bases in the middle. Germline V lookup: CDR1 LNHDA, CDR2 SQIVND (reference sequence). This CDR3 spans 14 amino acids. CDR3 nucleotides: TGTGCCAGTTGGACCCCCAGGTACAACACTGAAGCTTTCTTT. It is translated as CASWTPRYNTEAFF.

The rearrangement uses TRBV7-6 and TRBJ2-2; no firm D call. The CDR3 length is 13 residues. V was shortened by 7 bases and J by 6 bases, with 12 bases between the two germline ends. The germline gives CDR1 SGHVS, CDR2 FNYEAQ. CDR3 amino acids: CASKTIGSGELFF. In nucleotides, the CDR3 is TGTGCCAGCAAAACGATCGGGTCCGGGGAGCTGTTTTTT.

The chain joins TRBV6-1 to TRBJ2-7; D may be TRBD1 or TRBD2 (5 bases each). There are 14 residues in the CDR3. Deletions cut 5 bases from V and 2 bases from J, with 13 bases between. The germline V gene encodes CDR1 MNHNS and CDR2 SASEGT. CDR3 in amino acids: CASSPGTSAYEQYF. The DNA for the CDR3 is TGTGCCAGCAGTCCCGGGACGTCAGCCTACGAGCAGTACTTC.

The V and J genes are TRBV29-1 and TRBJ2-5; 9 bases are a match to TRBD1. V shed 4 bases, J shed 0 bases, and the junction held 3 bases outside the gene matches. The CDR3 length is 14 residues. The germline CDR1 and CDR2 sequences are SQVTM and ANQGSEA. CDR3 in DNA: TGCAGCGTTGTAGGGGACAGGGACCAAGAGACCCAGTACTTC. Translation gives CSVVGDRDQETQYF.

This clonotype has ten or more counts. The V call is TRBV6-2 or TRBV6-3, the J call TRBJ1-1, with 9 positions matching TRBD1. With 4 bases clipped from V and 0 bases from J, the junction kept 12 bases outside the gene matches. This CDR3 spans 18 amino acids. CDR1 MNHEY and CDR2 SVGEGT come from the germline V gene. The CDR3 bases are TGTGCCAGCAGTTTCGAAGCCGGGACAGGGACCCTGAACACTGAAGCTTTCTTT. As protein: CASSFEAGTGTLNTEAFF.

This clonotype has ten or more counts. CDR3 residues: CASSQEAGVLRETQYF. The CDR3 DNA is TGTGCCAGCAGCCAAGAGGCGGGGGTTCTGCGAGAGACCCAGTACTTC. V is TRBV4-2 and J is TRBJ2-5; 7 bases map to TRBD2. The CDR3 consists of 16 residues. The V gene's germline CDR1 is LGHNA and CDR2 YNFKEQ. After removal of 0 bases from V and 4 bases from J, the junction contained 8 bases not matched to a gene.

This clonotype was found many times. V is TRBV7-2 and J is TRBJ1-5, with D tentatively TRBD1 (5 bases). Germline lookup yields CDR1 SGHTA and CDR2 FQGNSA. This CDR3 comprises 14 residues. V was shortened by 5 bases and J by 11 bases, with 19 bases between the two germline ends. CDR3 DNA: TGTGCCAGCAGCCCCCGTCGGGACGGCTCGGCCCAGCATTTT. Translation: CASSPRRDGSAQHF.

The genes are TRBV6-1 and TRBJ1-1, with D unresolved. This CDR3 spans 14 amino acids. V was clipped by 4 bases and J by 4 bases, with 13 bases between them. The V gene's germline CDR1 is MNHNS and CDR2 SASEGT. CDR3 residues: CASSVTARGTEAFF. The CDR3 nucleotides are TGTGCCAGCAGTGTTACCGCGCGGGGCACTGAAGCTTTCTTT.

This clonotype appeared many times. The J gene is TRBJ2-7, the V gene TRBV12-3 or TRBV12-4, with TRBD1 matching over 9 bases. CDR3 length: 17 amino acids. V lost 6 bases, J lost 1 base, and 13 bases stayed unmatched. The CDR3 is CASSPGQGLLLSYEQYF. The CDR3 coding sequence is TGTGCCAGCAGCCCGGGACAGGGCCTGCTCCTTTCCTACGAGCAGTACTTC.

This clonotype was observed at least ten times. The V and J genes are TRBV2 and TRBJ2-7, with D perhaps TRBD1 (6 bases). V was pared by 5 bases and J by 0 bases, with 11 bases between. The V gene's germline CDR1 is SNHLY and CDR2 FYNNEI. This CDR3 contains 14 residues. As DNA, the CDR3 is TGTGCCAGCAGTCCTCAGGGGTACTCCTACGAGCAGTACTTC. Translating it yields CASSPQGYSYEQYF.

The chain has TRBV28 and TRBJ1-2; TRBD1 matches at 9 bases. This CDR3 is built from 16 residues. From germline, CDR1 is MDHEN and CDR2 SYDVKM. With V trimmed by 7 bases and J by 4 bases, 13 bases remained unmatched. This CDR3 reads CASNAPRDRATYGYTF. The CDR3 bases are TGTGCCAGCAACGCCCCACGGGACAGGGCCACCTATGGCTACACCTTC.

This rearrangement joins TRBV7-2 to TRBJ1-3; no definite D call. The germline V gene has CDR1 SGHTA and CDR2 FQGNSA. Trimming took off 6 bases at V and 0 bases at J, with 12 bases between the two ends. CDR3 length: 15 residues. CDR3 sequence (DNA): TGTGCCAGCAGTCCCGACGCCAGCTCTGGAAACACCATATATTTT. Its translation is CASSPDASSGNTIYF.

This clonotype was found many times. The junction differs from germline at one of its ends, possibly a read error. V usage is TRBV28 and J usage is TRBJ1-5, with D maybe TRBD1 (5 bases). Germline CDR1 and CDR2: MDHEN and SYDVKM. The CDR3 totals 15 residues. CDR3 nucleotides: TGTGCCAGCAGTTCGACCGGGACTCGCTCCCAGCCCCAACATTTT. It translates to CASSSTGTRSQPQHF. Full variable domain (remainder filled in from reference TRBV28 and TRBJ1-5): DVKVTQSSRYLVKRTGEKVFLECVQDMDHENMFWYRQDPGLGLRLIYFSYDVKMKEKGDIPEGYSVSREKKERFSLILESASTNQTSMYLCASSSTGTRSQPQHFGDGTRLSIL.